This T cell receptor beta chain was identified in a study of T cell repertoires in cytomegalovirus infection. As for the study in general: Public signatures in TCR beta pointed to CMV infection and matching HLA type. Regarding the study as a whole: Identification of carriers of CMV plus the relevant HLA was performed using cumulative public TCR beta family frequency. The ex vivo response was dominated by HLA-C-restricted CMV-specific TCR beta clonotypes.

One entry per CDR3 protein results from TCRdb running MiXCR on the reads. The sample lists about 900,000 distinct CDR3 sequences, 30% to 40% occurring once. Germline loops: CDR1 MNHEY, CDR2 SVGEGT. CDR3 length: 17 residues. The ends lost 0 bases at V and 7 bases at J; junction bases unmatched: 9. To note about this clonotype: Its antigen is as yet unknown.

The source was cultured CD8+ T cells from PBMCs, collected from culture after CMV antigen stimulation. The V gene is TRBV6-2 or TRBV6-3, the J gene TRBJ2-1, with 10 bases fitting TRBD2. The sequence was obtained from a human donor in good health (CMV status not recorded). Some clones in this sample may be carry-over from other donors' samples. The CDR3 coding sequence is TGTGCCAGCAGTTACTCGCTAGCGGGGGCCTGGGGGAATGAGCAGTTCTTC. It yields the protein CASSYSLAGAWGNEQFF.